The clone carrying this T cell receptor beta chain was observed once. Its antigen is still unknown. Sequenced by immunoSEQ multiplex PCR; TCRdb stores in-frame clones only, minus some. The repertoire includes approximately 100,000 clones, 90% of them detected once, and 1.3% sits in the top ten. The data derive from a study of T cell responses to AZD1222 COVID-19 vaccine. Study-wide findings and caveats: Among those given AZD1222, only 6 or 7 were seropositive at baseline. It was only after the peak T cell response that any repertoires were sampled. Most donors were white British, females outnumbered males, and clonal diversity was possibly underestimated.

There are 20 residues in the CDR3. The germline CDR1 and CDR2 sequences are SGHVS and FQNEAQ. Between the trimmed V and J ends, which lost 4 bases and 0 bases, there was a span of 25 bases. Sequenced material: peripheral blood, taken on day 0 of AZD1222 vaccination. The gene calls are TRBV7-8 and TRBJ2-1, with D possibly matching TRBD2 (6 bases). The clonotype originates from an adult in good health. CDR3 DNA: TGTGCCAGCAGCTGGGGGGAAGTGGCCAATAGTTATCGCTCCTACAATGAGCAGTTCTTC. Encoded protein: CASSWGEVANSYRSYNEQFF.